This T cell receptor (beta chain) stems from a study of T cells in localized non-small cell lung cancer (dated by TCRdb to 2018 to 2021). With regard to the full study: Comparing tumors with uninvolved tumor-adjacent lungs, the study looked at the T cell repertoires of 236 patients with early-stage NSCLC. The mean age of the NSCLC patients was 60 to 85 years, with 120 to 150 men and approximately 100 women. The cohort comprised a few hundred treatment-naïve NSCLC patients with resected, localized lung tumors. What the authors observed across the whole study: A median of about 55 of the top 100 tumor clones were detected in paired uninvolved adjacent lung, and 28 of these tumor clones were also found among the top 100 clones of the paired uninvolved adjacent lung. Because multi-region sequencing of the tumors was not done, intratumor heterogeneity could not be ruled out. The highest T cell clonality was observed in uninvolved tumor-adjacent lung, where clonality exceeded that of tumor, suggesting that antigenic responses were more focused in uninvolved tumor-adjacent lung. Since the design was exploratory, TCR variables were selected using unadjusted p-values with no false-discovery rate correction. Longer overall survival was associated with higher T cell density in blood, whereas shorter survival was associated with higher clonality in adjacent lung.

CDR1 and CDR2 (SGHRS, YFSETQ) derive from the germline V gene. Trimming takes 0 bases from V and 3 bases from J, and the germline ends sit 5 bases apart. The CDR3 sequence holds 13 residues, the cysteine and phenylalanine included. Only the CDR3 region is kept as DNA, spanning 39 bases read in frame from base 1. The immunoSEQ Assay was used to sequence TCR beta CDR3 regions from DNA. The study's processing was this. T cell density was computed as TCR beta template counts normalized to usable DNA estimated by amplifying housekeeping genes. Richness was estimated using the preseqR package, with extrapolation to 400,000 templates for PBMC samples and to 120,000 templates for tissue samples. Clonality was taken to be one minus Pielou's evenness. To identify tissue-enriched TCRs, differential abundance testing was run on productive amino-acid clonotypes with a minimum total count of 5 and an alpha of 0.1. The Jaccard Index and the Morisita Overlap Index were used to measure how much the repertoires overlapped between compartments. GLIPH clustered TCR beta CDR3s with public tetramer-defined viral CDR3s; viral motifs required at least three viral sequences plus V-gene enrichment. TCRdb retrieved this table from immuneACCESS and kept in-frame rearrangements only. Not all clones are present; in checked studies, unresolved V genes account for under half, and no reason is known for the remainder. For V, J and clone size, that table is used; D and trimming come from the DNA. The sample table shows approximately 31,000 clones, and roughly nine tenths are seen once. The ten largest clones capture less than 3% of the sample.

Concerning this clone: Which antigen it targets is not known. No base quality information exists; no much larger clone differs at one position. The identical CDR3 is also encoded by other nucleotide sequences in the sample.

At diagnosis, tumor, uninvolved tumor-adjacent lung and peripheral blood were collected and then preserved as a mix of FFPE and fresh-frozen material. For TCR repertoire profiling, the blood samples were analyzed as peripheral blood mononuclear cells. The TCR comes from a female donor aged 60 or older with stage I lung adenocarcinoma. This sample comprised peripheral blood, obtained before any cancer treatment. The chain is assembled from TRBV5-1 and TRBJ2-3, with no reliable assignment of the D segment. The bases are TGCGCCAGCAGCTTGGCCGGGACAGATACGCAGTATTTT. The encoded protein is CASSLAGTDTQYF.